This passage covers 17 T cell receptor beta chains from one sample sequenced in a study of blood T cell repertoires in COVID-19. Sequencing used immunoSEQ multiplex PCR; TCRdb keeps in-frame clones, though not all of them. The table lists fewer than 250,000 clones, 70% to 90% of them singletons, with around 23% in the top ten. Material: PBMCs or T cells enriched from blood (not recorded which). The receptors were gathered from a woman aged 40 to 50 in a cohort exposed to, infected with or recovered from COVID-19 (not recorded which).

The CDR3 region has the DNA TGTGCCAGCAGTTTTGCTGGGAGGGCTGAAGCTTTCTTT. Translation: CASSFAGRAEAFF. The J gene is TRBJ1-1, the V gene TRBV12-3 or TRBV12-4, with D unresolved. The CDR3 length is 13 residues. The ends were cut back, 3 bases at V and 6 bases at J, with 11 bases in the middle.

This chain connects TRBV10-3 to TRBJ1-2; D unresolved. Germline assignment: CDR1 ENHRY and CDR2 SYGVKD. The V end was cut by 3 bases, the J end by 8 bases, with 13 bases between. There are 13 residues in the CDR3. CDR3 sequence reads: CAISDPVMEGYTF. CDR3 bases: TGTGCCATCAGTGATCCCGTCATGGAGGGCTACACCTTC.

This sequence joins TRBV4-2 and TRBJ1-2, with D tentatively TRBD1 (5 bases). Germline V gives CDR1 LGHNA, CDR2 YNFKEQ. V lost 4 bases and J lost 5, with 11 bases in between. This CDR3 spans 13 amino acids. CDR3 DNA sequence: TGTGCCAGCAGCCCCAGAGCAGGGTATGGCTACACCTTC. This sequence encodes CASSPRAGYGYTF.

The V and J genes are TRBV6-5 and TRBJ2-7, with 8 bases that match TRBD2. The CDR3 sequence is 15 residues long. The V segment lost 7 bases and the J segment 3 bases; nucleotides outside the gene matches: 11. The germline CDR1 and CDR2 sequences are MNHEY and SVGAGI. The CDR3 DNA reads as TGTGCCAGCAAGAAAGCTAGCGGGCGGGACTACGAGCAGTACTTC. Its translation is CASKKASGRDYEQYF.

The sample holds one count of this clone. This chain uses TRBV18 with TRBJ1-5, with 9 positions matching TRBD1. The CDR3 runs 18 residues. From germline, CDR1 is KGHSH and CDR2 LQKENI. Trimming took 3 bases from V and 1 from J; bases not matched to a gene: 10. This CDR3 reads CASSPYTTGGPSNQPQHF. CDR3 nucleotide sequence: TGTGCCAGCTCACCTTATACAACAGGGGGCCCAAGCAATCAGCCCCAGCATTTT.

This clone has just a few counts. The chain couples TRBV10-3 to TRBJ2-7, with 7 bases matching TRBD1. Germline CDR1 ENHRY, CDR2 SYGVKD. The CDR3 runs 14 residues. V lost 5 bases to trimming and J lost 5 bases; unmatched junction nucleotides: 9. As DNA, the CDR3 is TGTGCCATCAGTTGGGATAGGGGGCAGGACGAGCAGTACTTC. It codes for CAISWDRGQDEQYF.

A single count supports this clone. The junction and the germline gene differ at one end; a read error may be behind it. The rearrangement uses TRBV5-6 and TRBJ2-7; 16 bases align to TRBD2. Per germline, CDR1 SGHDT and CDR2 YYEEEE. The CDR3 contains 19 residues. DNA for the CDR3: TGTGCCAGCAGCGGGGGGACTAGCGGGAGGGCCTATCCTGCGTACGAGCGGTACTTC. The encoded protein is CASSGGTSGRAYPAYERYF.

This clone was seen a few times. The genes are TRBV15 and TRBJ1-2; 7 nucleotides line up with TRBD1. Germline CDR1 is LNHNV and CDR2 is YYDKDF (reference sequence). This CDR3 region has 15 residues. V lost 1 base and J lost 2; bases outside the gene matches: 4. This CDR3 reads CATSRARGPNYGYTF. The CDR3 bases are TGTGCCACCAGCAGAGCTAGGGGGCCCAACTATGGCTACACCTTC.

This clone occurred many times. The chain links TRBV5-6 to TRBJ2-3, with D uncertain. The V end was cut by 0 bases, the J end by 3 bases, with 5 bases between. The CDR3 covers 13 residues. CDR1 and CDR2 from the germline V gene are SGHDT and YYEEEE. For the CDR3, the DNA is TGTGCCAGCAGCTTGGTAATTACAGATACGCAGTATTTT. It yields the protein CASSLVITDTQYF.

The chain recombines TRBV6-5 with TRBJ2-7; TRBD1 is a possible D gene (6 bases). V was pared by 8 bases and J by 3 bases, with 14 bases between. Germline-derived CDR1 and CDR2 are MNHEY and SVGAGI. The CDR3 is made up of 13 amino acids. CDR3 region: CASARDTDYEQYF. In DNA form, the CDR3 reads TGTGCCAGCGCACGGGACACCGACTACGAGCAGTACTTC.

CDR3 DNA sequence: TGTGCCAGTAGTCTACAGGCCAATGAAAAACTGTTTTTT. It encodes CASSLQANEKLFF. The chain recombines TRBV19 with TRBJ1-4; D is possibly TRBD1 (5 bases). Per germline, CDR1 LNHDA and CDR2 SQIVND (reference sequence). The CDR3 is 13 amino acids. The V and J ends lost 5 bases and 5 bases respectively, with 9 bases between them.

The chain combines TRBV5-5 with TRBJ2-7; D remains ambiguous. The CDR3 consists of 15 residues. Trimming cost V 0 bases and J 5 bases, with 15 bases left between them. Germline CDR1 is SGHKS and CDR2 is YYEKEE (reference sequence). CDR3 amino acids: CASSLDRGTNHEQYF. CDR3 coding DNA: TGTGCCAGCAGCTTGGATCGCGGCACCAATCACGAGCAGTACTTC.

The CDR3 bases are TGTGCCAGTAGTATTACTAGCCGGGAGACCCAGTACTTC. Amino acids: CASSITSRETQYF. V is TRBV19 and J is TRBJ2-5; perhaps TRBD2 as D (6 bases). The CDR3 totals 13 residues. Looked up from germline, CDR1 is LNHDA and CDR2 is SQIVND (reference sequence). V gave up 3 bases and J gave up 5 bases, with 10 bases separating them. The variable domain in full, completed from reference TRBV19 and TRBJ2-5, reads DGGITQSPKYLFRKEGQNVTLSCEQNLNHDAMYWYRQDPGQGLRLIYYSQIVNDFQKGDIAEGYSVSREKKESFPLTVTSAQKNPTAFYLCASSITSRETQYFGPGTRLLVL.

The CDR3 spells CASSLARTSGGAGTDTQYF. In DNA form, the CDR3 reads TGTGCCAGCAGCTTAGCGCGCACTAGCGGGGGGGCCGGCACAGATACGCAGTATTTT. The rearrangement links TRBV7-2 to TRBJ2-3; 13 bases line up with TRBD2. The ends lost 0 bases at V and 1 base at J; junction bases unmatched: 7. Germline V lookup: CDR1 SGHTA, CDR2 FQGNSA. This CDR3 region has 19 residues.

The rearrangement links TRBV5-4 to TRBJ1-4; 10 bases align to TRBD1. Germline V gene lookup returns CDR1 SGHNT and CDR2 YYREEE (reference sequence). The CDR3 consists of 16 residues. Losses at the gene ends were 0 bases for V and 4 bases for J; bases not matched to a gene: 3. The CDR3 spells CASSLGQGASNEKLFF. Here the CDR3 DNA reads TGTGCCAGCAGCTTGGGACAGGGGGCGAGTAATGAAAAACTGTTTTTT.

Comments on this clone: At one of its ends the junction is not consistent with the germline gene, which may arise from a read error. The chain links TRBV24-1 to TRBJ2-1; tentative D call: TRBD1 (6 bases). CDR1 is KGHDR, CDR2 SFDVKD, per germline. The CDR3 length is 13 residues. DNA for the CDR3: TGTGCCACCAGTGATTTGACAGGGTCTGGTAGGGTCTTC. Translated: CATSDLTGSGRVF.

This chain links TRBV27 with TRBJ1-1; 12 bases map to TRBD1. Losses at the gene ends were 5 bases for V and 9 bases for J; bases not matched to a gene: 13. CDR3 size: 16 residues. Per germline, CDR1 MNHEY and CDR2 SMNVEV (reference sequence). In DNA form, the CDR3 reads TGTGCCAGCAGTCCATTATCGGGACAGGGGGCCTACCAAGCTTTCTTT. Its protein product is CASSPLSGQGAYQAFF.